One sample yielded the 17 T cell receptor beta chains listed below, sequenced in a study of T cell responses to AZD1222 COVID-19 vaccine. TCRdb's copy holds only in-frame clones and misses some; the assay was immunoSEQ multiplex PCR. The sample contains fewer than 200,000 clones, 80% to 90% of which appear only once. The sample consisted of peripheral blood, taken 28 days after the second AZD1222 dose. The receptors originated from an adult who received the AZD1222 COVID-19 vaccine.

The chain is built from TRBV7-9 and TRBJ1-2, with D perhaps TRBD1 (5 bases). Germline-derived CDR1 and CDR2 are SEHNR and FQNEAQ (reference sequence). The length of the CDR3 is 13 residues. V lost 4 bases and J lost 1, with 7 bases in between. This chain's CDR3 is CASSSQGNYGYTF. For the CDR3, the DNA is TGTGCCAGCAGCTCGCAGGGTAACTATGGCTACACCTTC. Complete variable domain (other parts from reference TRBV7-9 and TRBJ1-2): DTGVSQNPRHKITKRGQNVTFRCDPISEHNRLYWYRQTLGQGPEFLTYFQNEAQLEKSRLLSDRFSAERPKGSFSTLEIQRTEQGDSAMYLCASSSQGNYGYTFGSGTRLTVV.

The gene calls are TRBV28 and TRBJ2-4; 8 bases match TRBD1. The CDR3 is 16 amino acids. Trimming cost V 6 bases and J 0 bases; bases outside gene matches: 7. In germline, CDR1 is MDHEN, CDR2 SYDVKM. The CDR3 DNA reads as TGTGCCAGCAGCACCAGGGGGCGCGGAGCCAAAAACATTCAGTACTTC. This encodes CASSTRGRGAKNIQYF.

The rearrangement joins TRBV6-6 to TRBJ2-3; D may correspond to TRBD1 or TRBD2 (6 bases each). The length of the CDR3 is 16 residues. Trimming left V 6 bases short and J 9 bases short, with 25 bases between. CDR1 and CDR2 (germline): MNHNY, SVGAGI (reference sequence). CDR3 protein: CASSLPGARQAVTQYF. CDR3 sequence (DNA): TGTGCCAGCAGCCTCCCGGGGGCTAGGCAAGCGGTAACGCAGTATTTT.

The V and J genes are TRBV5-6 and TRBJ1-2, with D possibly matching TRBD1 (6 bases). The CDR3 is 13 residues long. V lost 0 bases to trimming and J lost 5 bases, with 8 bases between them. From germline, CDR1 is SGHDT and CDR2 YYEEEE. As DNA, the CDR3 is TGTGCCAGCAGCTTGGATCAGGGGTATGGCTACACCTTC. It yields the protein CASSLDQGYGYTF.

This chain links TRBV6-5 with TRBJ2-5, with D perhaps TRBD2 (6 bases). Germline loops: CDR1 MNHEY, CDR2 SVGAGI. The CDR3 runs 15 residues. Deletions cut 0 bases from V and 4 bases from J, with 12 bases between. This CDR3 is CASSYSGGLGETQYF. The CDR3 DNA is TGTGCCAGCAGTTACTCGGGGGGTTTGGGAGAGACCCAGTACTTC.

This chain joins TRBV7-8 and TRBJ2-1; 8 bases fit TRBD2. With 1 base clipped from V and 5 bases from J, the junction kept 13 bases outside the gene matches. Germline V CDR1 and CDR2: SGHVS, FQNEAQ. The CDR3 loop spans 18 amino acids. The CDR3 here is CASSLVFSGGDPDNEQFF. CDR3 coding DNA: TGTGCCAGCAGCTTAGTCTTCTCGGGGGGGGACCCGGACAATGAGCAGTTCTTC.

V is TRBV3-1 (or the pseudogene TRBV3-2) and J is TRBJ2-3; tentatively, D is TRBD1 (5 bases). The CDR3 is 13 amino acids. CDR1 is LGHDT, CDR2 YNNKEL, per germline (reference sequence). The V gene lost 6 bases and the J gene lost 2 bases, with 9 bases spanning the gap. In DNA form, the CDR3 reads TGTGCCAGCAGAGCAGGGTCCACAGATACGCAGTATTTT. It translates to CASRAGSTDTQYF.

The chain couples TRBV2 to TRBJ1-2; D not resolved. The CDR3 contains 13 residues. V lost 10 bases and J 3 bases, leaving 15 bases between the germline ends. Germline V gene lookup returns CDR1 SNHLY and CDR2 FYNNEI. The CDR3 sequence: CAIRRIRDYGYTF. The CDR3 DNA follows: TGTGCCATTCGACGCATTCGGGACTATGGCTACACCTTC. The full variable domain, rest sourced from reference TRBV2 and TRBJ1-2, is EPEVTQTPSHQVTQMGQEVILRCVPISNHLYFYWYRQILGQKVEFLVSFYNNEISEKSEIFDDQFSVERPDGSNFTLKIRSTKLEDSAMYFCAIRRIRDYGYTFGSGTRLTVV.

A single count supports this clone. The rearrangement links TRBV5-4 to TRBJ1-2; D is possibly TRBD1 (6 bases). Germline CDR1 is SGHNT and CDR2 is YYREEE (reference sequence). The CDR3 spans 14 residues. V was shortened by 7 bases and J by 4 bases, with 17 bases between the two germline ends. The CDR3 bases are TGTGCCAGCTCCGGGGGCCGAGTGTCCTATGGCTACACCTTC. As protein: CASSGGRVSYGYTF.

V gene TRBV2 combines with J gene TRBJ2-5, with D hard to call. Germline V gene lookup returns CDR1 SNHLY and CDR2 FYNNEI. This CDR3 comprises 11 residues. The V end lost 6 bases, the J end lost 2 bases, and 4 bases lay between the germline ends. The DNA for the CDR3 is TGTGCCAGCAGCGAGCAAGAGACCCAGTACTTC. Its protein is CASSEQETQYF.

The rearrangement uses TRBV9 and TRBJ2-3; TRBD2 matches 9 bases. This CDR3 contains 16 residues. V lost 0 bases, J lost 2 bases, and 4 bases stayed unmatched. CDR1 is SGDLS, CDR2 YYNGEE, per germline. CDR3 in amino acids: CASSVASSGVTDTQYF. CDR3 nucleotide sequence: TGTGCCAGCAGCGTAGCGTCTAGCGGGGTCACAGATACGCAGTATTTT.

This clone was picked up a small number of times. The chain carries TRBV11-2 and TRBJ2-7, with unresolved D. V lost 5 bases to trimming and J lost 3 bases, with 17 bases between them. This CDR3 spans 15 amino acids. Germline V CDR1 and CDR2: SGHAT, FQNNGV. This chain's CDR3 is CASSLHGQRIYEQYF. As DNA, the CDR3 is TGTGCCAGCAGCCTCCACGGGCAGAGAATCTACGAGCAGTACTTC.

This clone turned up a few times. V and J are TRBV4-2 and TRBJ2-3; no definite D call. Germline CDR1 reads LGHNA; CDR2 reads YNFKEQ. The CDR3 is 14 residues long. Trimming cost V 1 base and J 1 base, with 6 bases left between them. CDR3 region: CASSQVWGTDTQYF. In DNA form, the CDR3 reads TGTGCCAGCAGCCAAGTTTGGGGCACAGATACGCAGTATTTT.

This clone was found once. This chain connects TRBV7-3 to TRBJ1-2; the D gene is possibly TRBD1 (5 bases). Trimming pared 7 bases from V and 8 bases from J, leaving 17 bases between. CDR1 and CDR2 from the germline V gene are SGHTA and FQGTGA. The CDR3 is 13 amino acids. The CDR3 region has the DNA TGTGCCAGCACCGAAACCCCGGGGGGGGGCTACACCTTC. This sequence encodes CASTETPGGGYTF.

J is TRBJ2-2 and V is TRBV3-1 (or the pseudogene TRBV3-2); D possibly corresponds to TRBD1 (6 bases). The CDR3 spans 14 residues. V was pared by 4 bases and J by 2 bases, with 8 bases between. Germline CDR1 and CDR2: LGHDT and YNNKEL (reference sequence). The CDR3 protein is CASSRQDNTGELFF. The CDR3 DNA reads TGTGCCAGCAGCCGACAGGACAACACCGGGGAGCTGTTTTTT.

This chain joins TRBV6-5 and TRBJ1-5; D possibly corresponds to TRBD1 (5 bases). V gave up 3 bases and J gave up 7 bases, with 13 bases separating them. This CDR3 is 14 amino acids long. From germline, CDR1 is MNHEY and CDR2 SVGAGI. Here the CDR3 DNA reads TGTGCCAGCAGTTATAACGGGGCTGGACAGCCCCAGCATTTT. As protein: CASSYNGAGQPQHF.

This clone was observed once. V gene TRBV9 combines with J gene TRBJ2-2, with D hard to call. Trimming stripped 4 bases from V and 0 bases from J, with 10 bases between. The CDR3 extends over 15 amino acids. Germline CDR1 SGDLS, CDR2 YYNGEE. The CDR3 region is CASSISATNTGELFF. The CDR3 DNA reads TGTGCCAGCAGCATCAGCGCCACGAACACCGGGGAGCTGTTTTTT. Full variable domain (remainder filled in from reference TRBV9 and TRBJ2-2): DSGVTQTPKHLITATGQRVTLRCSPRSGDLSVYWYQQSLDQGLQFLIQYYNGEERAKGNILERFSAQQFPDLHSELNLSSLELGDSALYFCASSISATNTGELFFGEGSRLTVL.